This passage covers 7 T cell receptor beta chains from one sample sequenced in a study of shared clonotypes between healthy human individuals (dated by TCRdb to the early 2020s). CD8 naive samples consisted of CD45RO-negative cells that were positively selected for CCR7, yielding a CD45RA+CCR7+ population without TemRA cells. Receptors were amplified or captured by the immunoSEQ multiplex PCR assay. TCRdb obtained this table from immuneACCESS and retained in-frame rearrangements with V and J assigned. These tables miss some clones; where compared with another copy, unresolved V genes account for less than half of the shortfall, and the remainder is unexplained. This sample is represented by about 2 million clones; over 85% of them were singletons. 0.85% to 1.3% of the sample comes from the top ten. Specimen: naive CD8+ T cells sorted from blood. In light of the paper, this sample's cell subset or site label describes: CD45RA+CCR7+. Source of these receptors: a man aged 18 to 35 in good health.

The CDR3 DNA sequence: TGTGCCAGCAGGATATGGGGTGCTAACTATGGCTACACCTTC. As protein: CASRIWGANYGYTF. The rearrangement links TRBV5-6 to TRBJ1-2; D not certain. CDR1 SGHDT and CDR2 YYEEEE come from the germline V gene. V was shortened by 5 bases and J by 0 bases, with 11 bases between the two germline ends. The CDR3 is made up of 14 amino acids. The variable domain in full, with the rest retrieved from reference TRBV5-6 and TRBJ1-2, is DAGVTQSPTHLIKTRGQQVTLRCSPKSGHDTVSWYQQALGQGPQFIFQYYEEEERQRGNFPDRFSGHQFPNYSSELNVNALLLGDSALYLCASRIWGANYGYTFGSGTRLTVV.

The chain links TRBV6-1 to TRBJ1-6; 7 bases map to TRBD1. The CDR3 runs 16 residues. CDR1 and CDR2 from the germline V gene are MNHNS and SASEGT. V was pared by 4 bases and J by 10 bases, with 13 bases of the junction left unmatched. CDR3 bases: TGTGCCAGCAGTGCTAATCCGGTCCAGGGGGACTCACCCCTCCACTTT. It encodes CASSANPVQGDSPLHF.

Remarks on this clone: The germline gene is not matched at one end of the junction; a read error may be the cause. J is TRBJ1-3 and V is TRBV5-4, with 7 bases aligning to TRBD1. Germline loops: CDR1 SGHNT, CDR2 YYREEE (reference sequence). The CDR3 extends over 11 amino acids. CDR3: CASTTTAGTEF. For the CDR3, the DNA is TGTGCCAGCACCACGACGGCAGGGACAGAGTTT.

This clone was recorded once. This sequence joins TRBV9 and TRBJ1-1; D is possibly TRBD1 (5 bases). The CDR3 totals 14 residues. Between the trimmed V and J ends, which lost 1 base and 1 base, there was a span of 8 bases. Germline V gene data show CDR1 as SGDLS and CDR2 as YYNGEE. CDR3 residues: CASSVFQGNTEAFF. The DNA for the CDR3 is TGTGCCAGCAGCGTATTTCAGGGGAACACTGAAGCTTTCTTT.

The chain links TRBV28 to TRBJ2-7; tentatively, D is TRBD2 (6 bases). Trimming removed 2 bases from V and 5 bases from J, with 13 bases in between. Germline V gene data show CDR1 as MDHEN and CDR2 as SYDVKM. The CDR3 spans 14 residues. CDR3 DNA: TGTGCCAGCAGTTTAATAGGGGAGGCAAACGAGCAGTACTTC. This translates into CASSLIGEANEQYF.

The chain joins TRBV6-5 to TRBJ1-1; possible D gene TRBD1, 5 bases. CDR3 length: 15 amino acids. The ends were cut back, 0 bases at V and 6 bases at J, with 14 bases in the middle. From germline, CDR1 is MNHEY and CDR2 SVGAGI. The CDR3 region has the DNA TGTGCCAGCAGTTACTCGAGTAGCGGGGCGGCTGAAGCTTTCTTT. This gives the protein CASSYSSSGAAEAFF.

This rearrangement joins TRBV4-2 to TRBJ2-7; perhaps TRBD2 as D (6 bases). The germline V gene has CDR1 LGHNA and CDR2 YNFKEQ. Trimming removed 6 bases at V and 3 bases at J, with 15 bases between. The CDR3 totals 14 residues. In DNA form, the CDR3 reads TGTGCCAGCAGACCGTGGGGACTCGACTACGAGCAGTACTTC. Translated: CASRPWGLDYEQYF.